Presented here are 15 T cell receptor beta chains from one specimen sequenced in a study of cytomegalovirus exposure and HLA in healthy donors. The study ran its PCR with 60 Vbeta and 13 Jbeta primers. This table comes from immunoSEQ multiplex PCR, and its TCRdb copy is limited to in-frame clones, with some not included. The table lists 50,000 to 55,000 clones, roughly four fifths of them singletons, with roughly 2.4% in the top ten. The material sequenced was PBMCs. The receptors originated from a boy between 10 and 17 years old in good health and CMV-seropositive.

The chain links TRBV19 to TRBJ1-5; D is possibly TRBD1 (5 bases). The V end lost 8 bases, the J end lost 5 bases, and 16 bases lay between the germline ends. Germline CDR1 and CDR2: LNHDA and SQIVND (reference sequence). The CDR3 consists of 14 residues. The CDR3 sequence: CASLGGIPDQPQHF. The CDR3 bases are TGTGCCAGTCTCGGGGGGATACCTGATCAGCCCCAGCATTTT.

This clone was seen a few times. The CDR3 region has the DNA TGTGCCAGCAGTTACCAGGGGCGGTATACTGAAGCTTTCTTT. It codes for CASSYQGRYTEAFF. The V call is TRBV6-5, the J call TRBJ1-1; tentative D call: TRBD1 (6 bases). Germline loops: CDR1 MNHEY, CDR2 SVGAGI. CDR3 size: 14 residues. V lost 2 bases to trimming and J lost 5 bases, with 12 bases between them.

The CDR3 DNA is TGTGCCAGCAGCTTAACCTATACAGGCGAGCAGTTCTTC. This codes for CASSLTYTGEQFF. The rearrangement uses TRBV11-3 and TRBJ2-1, with TRBD1 as a possible D gene (5 bases). The germline V gene has CDR1 SGHNT and CDR2 YENEEA. Deletions cut 2 bases from V and 10 bases from J, with 12 bases between. The CDR3 loop spans 13 amino acids.

This chain connects TRBV9 to TRBJ2-2; maybe TRBD2 (5 bases). This CDR3 comprises 14 residues. V lost 0 bases and J 3 bases, leaving 6 bases between the germline ends. CDR1 and CDR2 (germline): SGDLS, YYNGEE. CDR3 protein: CASSVDGDTGELFF. Written as DNA, the CDR3 is TGTGCCAGCAGCGTAGACGGGGACACCGGGGAGCTGTTTTTT.

The V call is TRBV7-9, the J call TRBJ1-1; 7 positions match TRBD1. The germline gives CDR1 SEHNR, CDR2 FQNEAQ (reference sequence). CDR3 length: 13 residues. The V segment lost 5 bases and the J segment 4 bases; nucleotides outside the gene matches: 4. CDR3 DNA: TGTGCCAGCAGCCGACAGGGTGGCACTGAAGCTTTCTTT. It translates to CASSRQGGTEAFF.

V is TRBV5-5 and J is TRBJ2-7; 7 nucleotides line up with TRBD2. V was pared by 0 bases and J by 1 base, with 1 base of the junction left unmatched. Germline CDR1 SGHKS, CDR2 YYEKEE (reference sequence). CDR3 length: 14 amino acids. The CDR3 loop reads CASSLASGSYEQYF. CDR3 nucleotide sequence: TGTGCCAGCAGCTTGGCTAGCGGTTCCTACGAGCAGTACTTC.

There are a few counts of this clone. This sequence joins TRBV15 and TRBJ2-2; the match to TRBD2 covers 8 bases. The CDR3 consists of 17 residues. Germline values: CDR1 LNHNV, CDR2 YYDKDF (reference sequence). The trim removed 3 bases at V and 4 bases at J, leaving 10 bases unmatched. CDR3 nucleotide sequence: TGTGCCACCAGCAGCGGGGGGGGACGGGACGTCACCGGGGAGCTGTTTTTT. Residues: CATSSGGGRDVTGELFF.

V gene TRBV7-8 combines with J gene TRBJ1-1; D is undetermined. Germline CDR1 reads SGHVS; CDR2 reads FQNEAQ. This CDR3 contains 14 residues. The ends were cut back, 8 bases at V and 0 bases at J, with 13 bases in the middle. CDR3 residues: CASGKEGLNTEAFF. In nucleotides, the CDR3 is TGTGCCAGCGGGAAGGAGGGCCTGAACACTGAAGCTTTCTTT.

This clone was found a few times. V and J are TRBV19 and TRBJ1-2; D is undetermined. V was shortened by 7 bases and J by 4 bases, with 10 bases between the two germline ends. Germline V gives CDR1 LNHDA, CDR2 SQIVND (reference sequence). This CDR3 is built from 12 residues. For the CDR3, the DNA is TGTGCCAGTACCCAATACAGCTATGGCTACACCTTC. It is translated as CASTQYSYGYTF.

The gene calls are TRBV5-1 and TRBJ1-1, with D perhaps TRBD1 (6 bases). V lost 4 bases to trimming and J lost 0 bases, with 13 bases between them. Germline CDR1 reads SGHRS; CDR2 reads YFSETQ. This CDR3 contains 15 residues. The chain's CDR3 is CASSTDRLMNTEAFF. CDR3 nucleotide sequence: TGCGCCAGCAGCACCGACAGGCTTATGAACACTGAAGCTTTCTTT. Full variable domain (remainder filled in from reference TRBV5-1 and TRBJ1-1): KAGVTQTPRYLIKTRGQQVTLSCSPISGHRSVSWYQQTPGQGLQFLFEYFSETQRNKGNFPGRFSGRQFSNSRSEMNVSTLELGDSALYLCASSTDRLMNTEAFFGQGTRLTVV.

The chain carries TRBV4-1 and TRBJ1-1; D might be TRBD1 (5 bases). V shed 0 bases and J shed 2 bases, with 13 bases lying between them. The germline CDR1 and CDR2 sequences are MGHRA and YSYEKL. This CDR3 is built from 16 residues. Written as DNA, the CDR3 is TGCGCCAGCAGCCAAGAGGGGCTCGGGGGAAACACTGAAGCTTTCTTT. Amino acid sequence: CASSQEGLGGNTEAFF.

Regarding this clone: Germline and junction disagree at one end, which may indicate a read error. This chain links TRBV7-9 with TRBJ2-3; no clear D gene. The germline gives CDR1 SEHNR, CDR2 FQNEAQ (reference sequence). The CDR3 is 16 amino acids. The DNA of the CDR3 is TGTTCCAGCAGCTTATTGGTTCGAAAGAACGGAGATACGCAGTATTTT. Translated, it gives CSSSLLVRKNGDTQYF.

The J gene is TRBJ2-2, the V gene TRBV7-3; 7 bases are a match to TRBD1. Trimming cost V 5 bases and J 3 bases; bases outside gene matches: 21. Looked up from germline, CDR1 is SGHTA and CDR2 is FQGTGA. The CDR3 length is 20 residues. CDR3 region: CASSPNLRRGGLPDTGELFF. For the CDR3, the DNA is TGTGCCAGCAGCCCGAACCTTAGGAGAGGGGGCCTTCCGGACACCGGGGAGCTGTTTTTT.

This chain links TRBV6-6 with TRBJ2-7; 8 bases fit TRBD1. This CDR3 region has 13 residues. Germline CDR1 is MNHNY and CDR2 is SVGAGI (reference sequence). Trimming cost V 2 bases and J 11 bases; bases outside gene matches: 8. CDR3 nucleotides: TGTGCCAGCAGTTACCTTAGAAGGGGACAGGAGTACTTC. Protein sequence: CASSYLRRGQEYF.

This chain links TRBV9 with TRBJ2-2; 8 bases fit TRBD1. J lost 1 base, V lost 2 bases, and 7 bases had no gene match. The CDR3 totals 17 residues. The germline V gene encodes CDR1 SGDLS and CDR2 YYNGEE. CDR3: CASSVEDREENTGELFF. CDR3 nucleotide sequence: TGTGCCAGCAGCGTTGAGGACAGGGAGGAGAACACCGGGGAGCTGTTTTTT.